Presented here are 6 T cell receptor beta chains from one specimen sequenced in a study of T cell responses to AZD1222 COVID-19 vaccine. Repertoires were generated with immunoSEQ multiplex PCR, while TCRdb's copy carries only in-frame clones and drops some. Of about 130,000 clones listed, over 65% are singletons. The specimen comprised peripheral blood, sampled on day 0 of AZD1222 vaccination. The receptors were sampled from an adult in good health.

This chain connects TRBV28 to TRBJ2-7; D gene ambiguous. The CDR3 is 11 residues long. The germline CDR1 and CDR2 sequences are MDHEN and SYDVKM. V gave up 3 bases and J gave up 3 bases, with 3 bases separating them. CDR3 sequence: CASSLDYEQYF. For the CDR3, the DNA is TGTGCCAGCAGTTTGGACTACGAGCAGTACTTC.

This rearrangement joins TRBV24-1 to TRBJ2-3, with D perhaps TRBD1 or TRBD2 (5 bases each). The CDR3 spans 16 residues. The V and J ends lost 3 bases and 3 bases respectively, with 15 bases between them. Germline values: CDR1 KGHDR, CDR2 SFDVKD. CDR3 coding DNA: TGTGCCACCAGTGATGGTTTTACTAGGGGTACAGATACGCAGTATTTT. This codes for CATSDGFTRGTDTQYF.

The genes are TRBV5-4 and TRBJ2-7; tentatively, D is TRBD1 (5 bases). Germline V gene data show CDR1 as SGHNT and CDR2 as YYREEE (reference sequence). Trimming shortened V by 4 bases and J by 6 bases, and 26 bases separated the two germline ends. The CDR3 extends over 17 amino acids. CDR3 DNA: TGTGCCAGCAGCCCACCTCAACTTAAATCAACAGGTAGCGAGCAGTACTTC. Translation: CASSPPQLKSTGSEQYF.

The chain couples TRBV2 to TRBJ1-1; the D is unclear. Germline values: CDR1 SNHLY, CDR2 FYNNEI. Trimming removed 4 bases from V and 5 bases from J, with 11 bases in between. This CDR3 is built from 13 residues. The CDR3 spells CASSGNGGTEAFF. The CDR3 coding sequence is TGTGCCAGCAGTGGGAATGGTGGGACTGAAGCTTTCTTT. The full variable domain, in which reference TRBV2 and TRBJ1-1 provide the parts outside the CDR3, is EPEVTQTPSHQVTQMGQEVILRCVPISNHLYFYWYRQILGQKVEFLVSFYNNEISEKSEIFDDQFSVERPDGSNFTLKIRSTKLEDSAMYFCASSGNGGTEAFFGQGTRLTVV.

The V and J genes are TRBV3-1 (or the pseudogene TRBV3-2) and TRBJ1-3; D is perhaps TRBD1 (6 bases). V was cut by 1 base and J by 0 bases, with 10 bases left in between. CDR1 and CDR2 (germline): LGHDT, YNNKEL (reference sequence). The CDR3 contains 16 residues. The chain's CDR3 is CASSQGGQYSGNTIYF. The CDR3 nucleotides read TGTGCCAGCAGCCAAGGAGGACAGTACTCTGGAAACACCATATATTTT.

This clone appeared a single time. This chain links TRBV5-6 with TRBJ1-2; D remains unclear. The CDR3 spans 16 residues. Germline loops: CDR1 SGHDT, CDR2 YYEEEE. V shed 2 bases and J shed 5 bases, with 19 bases lying between them. CDR3 bases: TGTGCCAGCAGCTTTTTGAGGTCATTCGGAGGTTATGGCTACACCTTC. It codes for CASSFLRSFGGYGYTF.